This paragraph covers one T cell receptor (beta chain) sequence. Its antigen is not identified. The sample belongs to a study of shared clonotypes between healthy human individuals. Every contributor of samples was a Caucasian grown-up residing in Nashville, Tennessee. This CDR3 is 16 amino acids long. V was pared by 2 bases and J by 4 bases, with 3 bases of the junction left unmatched. Germline values: CDR1 SEHNR, CDR2 FQNEAQ (reference sequence). The study's findings and limits: There were few donors, and this limited the genetic and exposure-history diversity represented.

The method was immunoSEQ multiplex PCR; TCRdb's version includes in-frame clones alone and lacks a portion of them. This sample carries under 300,000 clones, under 80% of them seen once, and the ten largest clones take around 10%. This clonotype was obtained from a man younger than 45 in good health. V gene TRBV7-9 combines with J gene TRBJ2-2; 11 nucleotides agree with TRBD1. Sequencing used memory CD4+ T cells sorted from blood. Indicated subset: CD45RA-negative fraction. CDR3 in DNA: TGTGCCAGCAGCTTAATCGGGACAGGGGGCACCGGGGAGCTGTTTTTT. As protein: CASSLIGTGGTGELFF.